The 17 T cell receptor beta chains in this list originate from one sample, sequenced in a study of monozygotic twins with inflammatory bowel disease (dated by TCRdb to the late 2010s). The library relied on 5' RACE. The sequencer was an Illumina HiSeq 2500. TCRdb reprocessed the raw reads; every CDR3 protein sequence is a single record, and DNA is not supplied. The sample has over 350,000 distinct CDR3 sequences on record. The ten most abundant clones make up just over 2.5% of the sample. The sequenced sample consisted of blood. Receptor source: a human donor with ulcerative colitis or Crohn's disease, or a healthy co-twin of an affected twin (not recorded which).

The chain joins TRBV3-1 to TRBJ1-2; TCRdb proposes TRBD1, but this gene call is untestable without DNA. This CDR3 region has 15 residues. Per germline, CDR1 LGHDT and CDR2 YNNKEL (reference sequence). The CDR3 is CASSPLQQGNYGYTF.

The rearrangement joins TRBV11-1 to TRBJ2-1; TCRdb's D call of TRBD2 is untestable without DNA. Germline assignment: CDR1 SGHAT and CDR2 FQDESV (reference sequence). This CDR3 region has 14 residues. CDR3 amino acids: CASSSGPQYNEQFF.

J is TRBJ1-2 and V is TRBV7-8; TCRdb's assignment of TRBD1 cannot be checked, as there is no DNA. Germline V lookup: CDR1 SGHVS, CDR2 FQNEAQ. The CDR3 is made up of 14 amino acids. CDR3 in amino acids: CASSTTRGMDGYTF. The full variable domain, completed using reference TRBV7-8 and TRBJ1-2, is GAGVSQSPRYKVAKRGQDVALRCDPISGHVSLFWYQQALGQGPEFLTYFQNEAQLDKSGLPSDRFFAERPEGSVSTLKIQRTQQEDSAVYLCASSTTRGMDGYTFGSGTRLTVV.

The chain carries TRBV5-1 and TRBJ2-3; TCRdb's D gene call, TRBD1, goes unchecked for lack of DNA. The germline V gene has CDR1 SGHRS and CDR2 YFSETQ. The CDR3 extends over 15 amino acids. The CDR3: CASSSYRDMTDTQYF. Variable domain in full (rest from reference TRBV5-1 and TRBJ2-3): KAGVTQTPRYLIKTRGQQVTLSCSPISGHRSVSWYQQTPGQGLQFLFEYFSETQRNKGNFPGRFSGRQFSNSRSEMNVSTLELGDSALYLCASSSYRDMTDTQYFGPGTRLTVL.

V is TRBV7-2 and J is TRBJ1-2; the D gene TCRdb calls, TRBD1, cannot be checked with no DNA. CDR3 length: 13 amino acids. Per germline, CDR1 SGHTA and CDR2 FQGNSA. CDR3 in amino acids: CASSLTGASGYTF.

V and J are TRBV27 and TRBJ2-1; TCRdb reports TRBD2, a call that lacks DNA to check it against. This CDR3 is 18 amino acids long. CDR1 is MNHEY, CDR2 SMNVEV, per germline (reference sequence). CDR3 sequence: CASSLVFGGGDSYNEQFF.

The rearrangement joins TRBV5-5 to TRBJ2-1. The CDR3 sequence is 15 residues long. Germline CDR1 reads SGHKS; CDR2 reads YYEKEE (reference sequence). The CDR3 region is CASSIDRSSYNEQFF.

The CDR3 region is CASSGQGGYSNQPQHF. The chain uses TRBV6-4 and TRBJ1-5; TCRdb designates TRBD1, a call that cannot be tested without DNA. The CDR3 is 16 amino acids. CDR1 is MRHNA, CDR2 SNTAGT, per germline.

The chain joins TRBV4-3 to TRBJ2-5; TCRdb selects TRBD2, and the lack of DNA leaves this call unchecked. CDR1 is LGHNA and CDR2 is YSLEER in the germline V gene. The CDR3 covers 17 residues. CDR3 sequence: CASSQDIGSQGGQTQYF.

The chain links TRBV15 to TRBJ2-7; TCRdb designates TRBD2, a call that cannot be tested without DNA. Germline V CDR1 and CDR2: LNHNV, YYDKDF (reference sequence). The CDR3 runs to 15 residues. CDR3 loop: CATSRDSQGRAEQYF.

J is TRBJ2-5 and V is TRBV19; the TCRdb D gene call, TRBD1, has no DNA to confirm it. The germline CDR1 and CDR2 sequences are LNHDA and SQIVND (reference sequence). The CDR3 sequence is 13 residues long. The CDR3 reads CASRDRVEQTQYF. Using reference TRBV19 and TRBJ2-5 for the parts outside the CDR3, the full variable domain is DGGITQSPKYLFRKEGQNVTLSCEQNLNHDAMYWYRQDPGQGLRLIYYSQIVNDFQKGDIAEGYSVSREKKESFPLTVTSAQKNPTAFYLCASRDRVEQTQYFGPGTRLLVL.

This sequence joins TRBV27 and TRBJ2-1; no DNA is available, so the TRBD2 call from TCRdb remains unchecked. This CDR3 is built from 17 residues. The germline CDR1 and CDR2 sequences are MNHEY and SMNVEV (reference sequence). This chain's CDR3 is CASTGGGLASSYNEQFF.

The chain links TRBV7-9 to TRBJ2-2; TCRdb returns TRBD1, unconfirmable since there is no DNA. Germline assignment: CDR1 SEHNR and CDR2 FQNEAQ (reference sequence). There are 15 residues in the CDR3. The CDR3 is CASSLDGAATGELFF.

CDR3 region: CASSFGQGRRADTQYF. This chain connects TRBV7-6 to TRBJ2-3; there is no DNA to check the TCRdb D call of TRBD1. This CDR3 has 16 residues. Germline CDR1 SGHVS, CDR2 FNYEAQ. Filled out from reference TRBV7-6 and TRBJ2-3, the complete variable domain reads GAGVSQSPRYKVTKRGQDVALRCDPISGHVSLYWYRQALGQGPEFLTYFNYEAQQDKSGLPNDRFSAERPEGSISTLTIQRTEQRDSAMYRCASSFGQGRRADTQYFGPGTRLTVL.

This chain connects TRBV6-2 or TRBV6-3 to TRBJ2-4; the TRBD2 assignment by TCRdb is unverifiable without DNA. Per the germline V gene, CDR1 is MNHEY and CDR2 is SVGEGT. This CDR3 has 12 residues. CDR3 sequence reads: CASRAEEDIQYF.

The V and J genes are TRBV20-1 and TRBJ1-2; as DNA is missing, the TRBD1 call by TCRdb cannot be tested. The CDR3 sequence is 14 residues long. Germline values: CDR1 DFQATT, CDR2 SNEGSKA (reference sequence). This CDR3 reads CSAKRDRRNYGYTF.

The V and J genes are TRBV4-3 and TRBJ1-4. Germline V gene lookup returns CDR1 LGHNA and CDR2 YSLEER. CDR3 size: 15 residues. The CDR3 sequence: CASSQVGSINEKLFF.